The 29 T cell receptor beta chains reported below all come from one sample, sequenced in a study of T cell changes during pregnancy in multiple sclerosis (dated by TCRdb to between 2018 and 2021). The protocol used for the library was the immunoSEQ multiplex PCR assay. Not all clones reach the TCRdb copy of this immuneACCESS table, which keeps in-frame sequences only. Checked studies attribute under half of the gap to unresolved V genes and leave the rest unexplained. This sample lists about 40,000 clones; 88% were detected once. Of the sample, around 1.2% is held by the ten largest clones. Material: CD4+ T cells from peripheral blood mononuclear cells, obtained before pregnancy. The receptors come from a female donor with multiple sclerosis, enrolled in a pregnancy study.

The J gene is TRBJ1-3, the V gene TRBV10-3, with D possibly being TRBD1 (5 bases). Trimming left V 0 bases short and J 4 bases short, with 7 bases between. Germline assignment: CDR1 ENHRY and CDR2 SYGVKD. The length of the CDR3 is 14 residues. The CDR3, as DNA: TGTGCCATCAGTGAGTCTTCAGGGGGAAACACCATATATTTT. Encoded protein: CAISESSGGNTIYF.

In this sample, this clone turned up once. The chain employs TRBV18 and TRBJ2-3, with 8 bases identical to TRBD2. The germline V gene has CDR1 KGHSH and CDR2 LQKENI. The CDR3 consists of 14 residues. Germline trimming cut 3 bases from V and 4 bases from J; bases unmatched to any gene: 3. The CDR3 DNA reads TGTGCCAGCTCACCGCCAGCGGGAGCAGATACGCAGTATTTT. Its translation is CASSPPAGADTQYF.

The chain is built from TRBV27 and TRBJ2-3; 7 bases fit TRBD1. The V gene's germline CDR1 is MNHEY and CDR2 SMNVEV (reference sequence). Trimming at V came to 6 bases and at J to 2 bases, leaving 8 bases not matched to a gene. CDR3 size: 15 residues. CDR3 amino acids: CASSWQGVVTDTQYF. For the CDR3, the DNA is TGTGCCAGCAGCTGGCAGGGGGTTGTCACAGATACGCAGTATTTT.

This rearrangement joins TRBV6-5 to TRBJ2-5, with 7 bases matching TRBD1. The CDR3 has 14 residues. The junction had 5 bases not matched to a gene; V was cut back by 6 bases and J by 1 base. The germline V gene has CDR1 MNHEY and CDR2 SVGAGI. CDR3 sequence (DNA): TGTGCCAGCAGCCCACAGGGGTTCCAAGAGACCCAGTACTTC. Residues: CASSPQGFQETQYF.

CDR3 bases: TGTGCCAGTAGTATAAGGAGAGATCATCAGCCCCAGCATTTT. Amino acid sequence: CASSIRRDHQPQHF. This chain uses TRBV19 with TRBJ1-5, with D uncertain. This CDR3 is built from 14 residues. CDR1 is LNHDA, CDR2 SQIVND, per germline (reference sequence). The V gene lost 2 bases and the J gene lost 5 bases, with 10 bases spanning the gap.

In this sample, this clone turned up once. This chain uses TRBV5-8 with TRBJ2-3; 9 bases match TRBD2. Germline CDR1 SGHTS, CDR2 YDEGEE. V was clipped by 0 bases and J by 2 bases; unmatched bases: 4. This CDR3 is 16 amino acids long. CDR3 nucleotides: TGTGCCAGCAGCTTGGGACTAGCGGCAATCACAGATACGCAGTATTTT. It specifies CASSLGLAAITDTQYF. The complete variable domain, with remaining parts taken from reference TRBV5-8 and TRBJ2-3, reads EAGVTQSPTHLIKTRGQQATLRCSPISGHTSVYWYQQALGLGLQFLLWYDEGEERNRGNFPPRFSGRQFPNYSSELNVNALELEDSALYLCASSLGLAAITDTQYFGPGTRLTVL.

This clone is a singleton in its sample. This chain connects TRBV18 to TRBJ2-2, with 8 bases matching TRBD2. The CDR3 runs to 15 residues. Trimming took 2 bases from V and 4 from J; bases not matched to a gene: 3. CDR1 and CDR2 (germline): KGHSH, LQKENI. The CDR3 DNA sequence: TGTGCCAGCTCACCAATTCGGGAGGGCACCGGGGAGCTGTTTTTT. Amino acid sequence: CASSPIREGTGELFF.

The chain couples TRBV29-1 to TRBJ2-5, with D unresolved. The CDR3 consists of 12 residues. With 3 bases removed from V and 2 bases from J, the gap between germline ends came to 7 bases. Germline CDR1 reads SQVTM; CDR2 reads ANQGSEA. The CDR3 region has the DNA TGCAGCGTTGACACCAGGCAAGAGACCCAGTACTTC. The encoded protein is CSVDTRQETQYF.

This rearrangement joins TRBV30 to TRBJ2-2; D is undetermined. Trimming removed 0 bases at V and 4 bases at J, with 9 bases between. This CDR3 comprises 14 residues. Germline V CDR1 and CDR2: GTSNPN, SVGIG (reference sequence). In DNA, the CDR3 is TGTGCCTGGAGTGTGACAAGGCTCACCGGGGAGCTGTTTTTT. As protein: CAWSVTRLTGELFF.

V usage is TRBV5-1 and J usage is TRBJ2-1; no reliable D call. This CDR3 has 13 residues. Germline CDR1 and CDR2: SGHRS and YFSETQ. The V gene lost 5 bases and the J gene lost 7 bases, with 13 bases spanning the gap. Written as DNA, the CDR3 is TGCGCCAGCAGTCCCGACACGTTAAATGAGCAGTTCTTC. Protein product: CASSPDTLNEQFF.

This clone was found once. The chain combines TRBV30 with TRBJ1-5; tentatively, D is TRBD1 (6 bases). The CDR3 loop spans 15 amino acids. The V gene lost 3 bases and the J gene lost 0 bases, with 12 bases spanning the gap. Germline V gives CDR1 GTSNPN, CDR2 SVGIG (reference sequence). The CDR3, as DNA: TGTGCCTGGAGCACAGGGCCCTATAGCAATCAGCCCCAGCATTTT. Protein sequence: CAWSTGPYSNQPQHF.

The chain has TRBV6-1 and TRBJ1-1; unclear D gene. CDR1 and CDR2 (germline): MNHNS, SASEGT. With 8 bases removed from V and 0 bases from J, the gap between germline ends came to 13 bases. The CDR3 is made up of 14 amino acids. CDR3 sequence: CASVLGLLNTEAFF. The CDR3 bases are TGTGCCAGCGTTCTTGGACTCTTGAACACTGAAGCTTTCTTT.

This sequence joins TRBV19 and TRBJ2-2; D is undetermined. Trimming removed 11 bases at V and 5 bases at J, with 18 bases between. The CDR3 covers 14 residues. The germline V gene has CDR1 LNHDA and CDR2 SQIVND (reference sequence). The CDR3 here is CAVVGRRGTGELFF. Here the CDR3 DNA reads TGTGCCGTAGTAGGTAGGCGCGGTACCGGGGAGCTGTTTTTT.

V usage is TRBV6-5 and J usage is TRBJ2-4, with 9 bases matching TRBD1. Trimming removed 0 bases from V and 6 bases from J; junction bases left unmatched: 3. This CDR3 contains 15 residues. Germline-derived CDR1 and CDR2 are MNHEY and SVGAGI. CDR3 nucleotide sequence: TGTGCCAGCAGTTACTCGACAGGGGGAAGAAACATTCAGTACTTC. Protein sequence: CASSYSTGGRNIQYF.

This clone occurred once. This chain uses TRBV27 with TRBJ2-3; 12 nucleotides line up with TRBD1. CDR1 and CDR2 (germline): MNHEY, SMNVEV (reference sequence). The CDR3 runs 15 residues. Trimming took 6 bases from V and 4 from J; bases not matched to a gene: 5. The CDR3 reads CASRRDRGRADTQYF. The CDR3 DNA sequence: TGTGCCAGCAGAAGGGACAGGGGGCGAGCAGATACGCAGTATTTT.

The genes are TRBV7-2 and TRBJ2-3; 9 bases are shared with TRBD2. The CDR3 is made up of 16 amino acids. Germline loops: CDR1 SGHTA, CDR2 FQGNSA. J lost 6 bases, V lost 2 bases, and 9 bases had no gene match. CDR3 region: CASSLSLAGTFDTQYF. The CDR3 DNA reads TGTGCCAGCAGCTTATCGCTAGCGGGGACGTTCGATACGCAGTATTTT. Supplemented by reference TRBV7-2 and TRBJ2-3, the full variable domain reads GAGVSQSPSNKVTEKGKDVELRCDPISGHTALYWYRQSLGQGLEFLIYFQGNSAPDKSGLPSDRFSAERTGGSVSTLTIQRTQQEDSAVYLCASSLSLAGTFDTQYFGPGTRLTVL.

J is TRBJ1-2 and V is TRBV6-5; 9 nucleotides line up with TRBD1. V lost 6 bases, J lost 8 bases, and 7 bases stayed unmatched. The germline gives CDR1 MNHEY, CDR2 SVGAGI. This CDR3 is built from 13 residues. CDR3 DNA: TGTGCCAGCAGGGACAGGGGCGGCCAAGGCTACACCTTC. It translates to CASRDRGGQGYTF.

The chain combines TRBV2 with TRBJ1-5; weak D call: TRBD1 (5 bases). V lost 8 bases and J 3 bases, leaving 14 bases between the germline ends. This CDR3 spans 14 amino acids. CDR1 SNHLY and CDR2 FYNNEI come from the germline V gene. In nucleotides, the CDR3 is TGTGCCAGCGGCGGCAGGGTACTCAATCAGCCCCAGCATTTT. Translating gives CASGGRVLNQPQHF.

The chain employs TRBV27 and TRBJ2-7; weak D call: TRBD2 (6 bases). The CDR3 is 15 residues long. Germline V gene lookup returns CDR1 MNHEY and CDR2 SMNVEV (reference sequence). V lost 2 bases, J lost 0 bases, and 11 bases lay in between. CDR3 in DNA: TGTGCCAGCAGTTTAATAGACGGGAGCTCCTACGAGCAGTACTTC. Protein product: CASSLIDGSSYEQYF.

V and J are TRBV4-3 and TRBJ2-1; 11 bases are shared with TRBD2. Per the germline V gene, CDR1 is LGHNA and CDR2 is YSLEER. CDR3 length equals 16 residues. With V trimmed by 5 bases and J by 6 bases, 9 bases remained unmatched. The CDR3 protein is CASSVRLAGSPNEQFF. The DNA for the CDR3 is TGCGCCAGCAGCGTGCGACTAGCGGGATCCCCCAATGAGCAGTTCTTC.

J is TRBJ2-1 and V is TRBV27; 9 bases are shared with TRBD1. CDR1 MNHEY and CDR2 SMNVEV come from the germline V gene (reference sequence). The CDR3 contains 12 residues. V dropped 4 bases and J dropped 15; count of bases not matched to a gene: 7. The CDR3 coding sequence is TGTGCCAGCAGTTCCCATAACAGGGGGCCGTTCTTC. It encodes CASSSHNRGPFF.

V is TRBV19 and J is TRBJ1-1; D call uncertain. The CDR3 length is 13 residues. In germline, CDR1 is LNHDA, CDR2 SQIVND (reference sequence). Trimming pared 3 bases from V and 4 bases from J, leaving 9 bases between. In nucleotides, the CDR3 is TGTGCCAGTAGTATCATCGGGGTCACTGAAGCTTTCTTT. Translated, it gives CASSIIGVTEAFF.

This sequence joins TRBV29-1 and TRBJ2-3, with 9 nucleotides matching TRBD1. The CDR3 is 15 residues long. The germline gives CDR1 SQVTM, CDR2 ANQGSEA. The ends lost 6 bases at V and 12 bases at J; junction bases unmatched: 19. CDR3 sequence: CSVWGDRERLGAQYF. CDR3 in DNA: TGCAGCGTGTGGGGGGACAGGGAGCGCCTCGGGGCACAGTATTTT.

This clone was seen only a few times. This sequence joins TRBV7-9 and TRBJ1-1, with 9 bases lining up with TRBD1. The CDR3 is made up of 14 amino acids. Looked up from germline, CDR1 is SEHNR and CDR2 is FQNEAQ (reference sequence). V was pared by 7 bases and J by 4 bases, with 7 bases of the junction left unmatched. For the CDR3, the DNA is TGTGCCAGCATGTGGGGGACAGGGCTCACTGAAGCTTTCTTT. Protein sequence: CASMWGTGLTEAFF.

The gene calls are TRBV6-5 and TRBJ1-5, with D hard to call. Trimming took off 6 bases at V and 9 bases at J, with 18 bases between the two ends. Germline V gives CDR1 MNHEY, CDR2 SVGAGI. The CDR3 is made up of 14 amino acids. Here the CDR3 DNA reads TGTGCCAGCAGACTGACTAAGGTTCATGGGCCCCAGCATTTT. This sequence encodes CASRLTKVHGPQHF.

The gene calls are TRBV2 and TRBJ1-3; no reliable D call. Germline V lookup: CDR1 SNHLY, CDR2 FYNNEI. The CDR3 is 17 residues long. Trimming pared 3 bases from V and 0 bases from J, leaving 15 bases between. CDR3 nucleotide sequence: TGTGCCAGCAGTGAGAAGAGTGCACTGAGCTCTGGAAACACCATATATTTT. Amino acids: CASSEKSALSSGNTIYF.

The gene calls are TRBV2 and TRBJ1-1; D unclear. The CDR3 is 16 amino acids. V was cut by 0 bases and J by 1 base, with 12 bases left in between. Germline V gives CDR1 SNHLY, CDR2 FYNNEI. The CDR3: CASSEATYRANTEAFF. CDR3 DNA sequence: TGTGCCAGCAGTGAAGCGACATACAGAGCGAACACTGAAGCTTTCTTT.

The CDR3 DNA follows: TGTGCCAGCAGTTTAACGTGGGCCTCTGGAAACACCATATATTTT. It is translated as CASSLTWASGNTIYF. This chain links TRBV27 with TRBJ1-3; no reliable D call. This CDR3 has 15 residues. The germline CDR1 and CDR2 sequences are MNHEY and SMNVEV (reference sequence). Trimming stripped 2 bases from V and 0 bases from J, with 8 bases between.

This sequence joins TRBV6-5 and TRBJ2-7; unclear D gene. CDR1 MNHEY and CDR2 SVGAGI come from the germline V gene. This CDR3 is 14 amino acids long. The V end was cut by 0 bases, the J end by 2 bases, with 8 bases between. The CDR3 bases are TGTGCCAGCAGTTACTCGGCAGGAACCTACGAGCAGTACTTC. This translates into CASSYSAGTYEQYF.